This T cell receptor (beta chain) was sequenced in a study of CD8 T cells in ankylosing spondylitis. Each CDR3 protein is one row after TCRdb ran MiXCR on the 5' RACE reads. There are 350,000 to 400,000 distinct CDR3 sequences in the sample; 20% to 25% occur only once, and around 12% lies in the top ten. V was trimmed by 9 bases and J by 4 bases, leaving 15 bases between them. Germline V CDR1 and CDR2: KGHDR, SFDVKD. The CDR3 has 14 amino acids. The V call is TRBV24-1, the J call TRBJ2-1; maybe TRBD2 (6 bases). This TCR was sampled from a male donor with ankylosing spondylitis or in good health (not recorded which). Specimen: blood, either unsorted or a sorted T cell fraction (not recorded which). CDR3 sequence: CATGPGGEYNEQFF. The CDR3 DNA follows: TGTGCCACCGGGCCAGGCGGGGAATACAATGAGCAGTTCTTC.